Listed here are 25 T cell receptor beta chains from one sample, sequenced in a study of T-cell reconstitution after alpha-beta-depleted transplantation in children (dated by TCRdb to about 2016). Receptors were amplified or captured by PCR. Instrument on record: Illumina HiSeq 2500. Molecular barcoding was employed in the preparation of TCR libraries, with unique molecular identifiers being used to normalize TCRbeta repertoire quantification. TCRdb took the public reads, trimmed them with fastp at Q25, ran MiXCR for clone calling and kept in-frame beta chains. Rows are unified per CDR3 protein, each entry keeping the most common DNA and genes. This sample gives around 530,000 distinct CDR3 sequences in total; about 30% of them show up just once. 2% to 2.5% of the sample belongs to the ten largest clones. Sample: PBMCs from the stem cell graft donor, taken from the stem cell graft. The receptors come from a human donor who donated a stem cell graft to a child with aplastic anemia.

This clonotype was recorded a few times. The chain carries TRBV10-2 and TRBJ2-7; D remains ambiguous. Trimming cost V 0 bases and J 3 bases, with 9 bases left between them. This CDR3 contains 14 residues. Germline-derived CDR1 and CDR2 are WSHSY and SAAADI. The CDR3 DNA reads as TGCGCCAGCAGTGAGTCGAGGCGGCTCTACGAGCAGTACGTC. Protein: CASSESRRLYEQYV.

The rearrangement joins TRBV4-1 to TRBJ2-1, with D tentatively TRBD2 (6 bases). CDR1 and CDR2 (germline): MGHRA, YSYEKL. The CDR3 consists of 14 residues. The germline V and J ends were trimmed by 2 bases and 10 bases, with 15 bases remaining between them. CDR3 residues: CASSQTDLALEQFF. The CDR3 bases are TGCGCCAGCAGCCAAACCGATCTAGCGCTAGAGCAGTTCTTC.

The chain links TRBV2 to TRBJ2-1; D might be TRBD2 (6 bases). The CDR3 is made up of 15 amino acids. V was pared by 4 bases and J by 0 bases, with 10 bases between. In germline, CDR1 is SNHLY, CDR2 FYNNEI. CDR3 in DNA: TGTGCCAGCAGTGGGGGACTTGGCTCCTACAATGAGCAGTTCTTC. Protein: CASSGGLGSYNEQFF.

This clonotype was seen once. J is TRBJ1-1 and V is TRBV6-5; tentative D call: TRBD1 (5 bases). The germline V gene has CDR1 MNHEY and CDR2 SVGAGI. This CDR3 contains 15 residues. V lost 1 base and J 7 bases, leaving 16 bases between the germline ends. In nucleotides, the CDR3 is TGTGCCAGCAGTTACTTTCCGACGGGGGTCCGTGAAGCTTTCTTT. Protein: CASSYFPTGVREAFF.

The chain uses TRBV25-1 and TRBJ1-1, with D unclear. Per the germline V gene, CDR1 is MGHDK and CDR2 is SYGVNS. The CDR3 length is 13 residues. V was shortened by 8 bases and J by 3 bases, with 13 bases between the two germline ends. CDR3 sequence: CASGSIHYTEAFF. In DNA, the CDR3 is TGTGCCAGCGGCTCGATCCATTACACTGAAGCTTTCTTT.

The table lists this clonotype with a few counts. The rearrangement links TRBV30 to TRBJ2-2; 11 bases line up with TRBD2. CDR1 GTSNPN and CDR2 SVGIG come from the germline V gene (reference sequence). This CDR3 is 15 amino acids long. Losses at the gene ends were 1 base for V and 4 bases for J; bases not matched to a gene: 2. The DNA for the CDR3 is TGTGCCTGGAGTGCGGGACTAGCGGCCACCGGGGAGCTGTTTTTT. Translation gives CAWSAGLAATGELFF.

This clonotype appeared a few times. CDR3 in DNA: TGTGCCAGCAGCCCCCGGGACAGAAGGGTGAGTGGCTACACCTTC. This encodes CASSPRDRRVSGYTF. The chain employs TRBV12-3 or TRBV12-4 and TRBJ1-2, with TRBD1 matching over 7 bases. The V gene end was trimmed by 6 bases and the J gene end by 7 bases; junction bases not matched to a gene: 14. This CDR3 contains 15 residues.

A few counts support this clonotype. The chain carries TRBV25-1 and TRBJ2-5; 7 bases are shared with TRBD2. CDR1 MGHDK and CDR2 SYGVNS come from the germline V gene. The CDR3 consists of 14 residues. Trimming took 3 bases from V and 5 from J; bases not matched to a gene: 6. CDR3 loop: CASSDKREGETQYF. DNA for the CDR3: TGTGCCAGCAGTGATAAGCGGGAAGGCGAGACCCAGTACTTC.

The chain carries TRBV15 and TRBJ2-3, with 7 bases lining up with TRBD2. Germline V gene data show CDR1 as LNHNV and CDR2 as YYDKDF (reference sequence). With V trimmed by 0 bases and J by 3 bases, 9 bases remained unmatched. The CDR3 covers 17 residues. Here the CDR3 reads CATSRDPSAGATDTQYF. The CDR3 nucleotides are TGTGCCACCAGCAGAGATCCCTCGGCGGGAGCAACAGATACGCAGTATTTT.

The chain uses TRBV20-1 and TRBJ1-2; the match to TRBD1 covers 8 bases. The J segment lost 4 bases and the V segment lost 5 bases, leaving 12 bases of the junction unmatched. This CDR3 contains 15 residues. Germline-derived CDR1 and CDR2 are DFQATT and SNEGSKA (reference sequence). CDR3 nucleotides: TGCAGTGCTGCTGATCTGGACAGGGCGTTCTATGGCTACACCTTC. Protein: CSAADLDRAFYGYTF.

This clonotype was seen a handful of times. The J gene is TRBJ2-7, the V gene TRBV20-1; a possible D gene is TRBD2 (6 bases). The CDR3 has 13 residues. CDR1 DFQATT and CDR2 SNEGSKA come from the germline V gene (reference sequence). Trimming stripped 2 bases from V and 7 bases from J, with 15 bases between. CDR3 residues: CSARKGLTGEQYF. The CDR3 nucleotides are TGCAGTGCTAGAAAGGGACTTACGGGGGAGCAGTACTTC.

This clonotype was seen a few times. This chain uses TRBV30 with TRBJ2-1; 9 bases are shared with TRBD1. The CDR3 length is 16 residues. In germline, CDR1 is GTSNPN, CDR2 SVGIG (reference sequence). The V and J ends lost 0 bases and 1 base, in that order; junction bases with no gene match: 4. CDR3 loop: CAWSVRGTGSYNEQFF. CDR3 nucleotide sequence: TGTGCCTGGAGTGTACGGGGGACAGGGTCCTACAATGAGCAGTTCTTC. Complete variable domain (other parts from reference TRBV30 and TRBJ2-1): SQTIHQWPATLVQPVGSPLSLECTVEGTSNPNLYWYRQAAGRGLQLLFYSVGIGQISSEVPQNLSASRPQDRQFILSSKKLLLSDSGFYLCAWSVRGTGSYNEQFFGPGTRLTVL.

This rearrangement joins TRBV10-3 to TRBJ2-5; TRBD2 agrees at 7 bases. J gave up 1 base and V 4 bases, and 15 bases lay outside the gene matches. This CDR3 is built from 18 residues. Germline V gene data show CDR1 as ENHRY and CDR2 as SYGVKD. As DNA, the CDR3 is TGTGCCATCAGTGCCCCCCGGGCTGAGCGGGGATTCCAAGAGACCCAGTACTTC. Translated: CAISAPRAERGFQETQYF.

V and J are TRBV7-3 and TRBJ2-3; D ambiguous. This CDR3 is 15 amino acids long. V was trimmed by 0 bases and J by 0 bases, leaving 7 bases between them. Germline CDR1 and CDR2: SGHTA and FQGTGA. CDR3 residues: CASSLTRSSTDTQYF. CDR3 nucleotide sequence: TGTGCCAGCAGCTTAACGCGGTCTAGCACAGATACGCAGTATTTT.

The chain couples TRBV6-2 or TRBV6-3 to TRBJ2-2, with D possibly being TRBD1 or TRBD2 (6 bases each). This CDR3 has 12 residues. The germline V gene encodes CDR1 MNHEY and CDR2 SVGEGT. Trimming stripped 7 bases from V and 6 bases from J, with 9 bases between. The CDR3 spells CASKGEAGELFF. The DNA for the CDR3 is TGTGCCAGCAAGGGGGAGGCCGGGGAGCTGTTTTTT.

The chain employs TRBV7-2 and TRBJ1-1; D is undetermined. The CDR3 has 14 residues. Germline V gene lookup returns CDR1 SGHTA and CDR2 FQGNSA. V shed 11 bases and J shed 3 bases, with 19 bases lying between them. The CDR3: CAGSMGNWDTEAFF. The CDR3 DNA reads as TGTGCCGGCTCCATGGGGAACTGGGACACTGAAGCTTTCTTT.

This clonotype was detected only a few times. The CDR3 is CASSPRAGANYGYTF. The DNA of the CDR3 is TGTGCCAGCAGCCCCCGGGCAGGGGCGAACTATGGCTACACCTTC. The chain employs TRBV3-1 and TRBJ1-2; tentatively, D is TRBD1 (6 bases). Germline V gives CDR1 LGHDT, CDR2 YNNKEL (reference sequence). V gave up 4 bases and J gave up 2 bases, with 14 bases separating them. The CDR3 covers 15 residues.

The genes are TRBV30 and TRBJ1-1; 7 nucleotides agree with TRBD1. The germline CDR1 and CDR2 sequences are GTSNPN and SVGIG (reference sequence). J was trimmed by 6 bases and V by 4 bases; bases with no gene match: 8. The CDR3 extends over 13 amino acids. DNA of the CDR3: TGTGCCTGGACACAGGGGTCGTGGTCTGAAGCTTTCTTT. This codes for CAWTQGSWSEAFF. Supplemented by reference TRBV30 and TRBJ1-1, the full variable domain reads SQTIHQWPATLVQPVGSPLSLECTVEGTSNPNLYWYRQAAGRGLQLLFYSVGIGQISSEVPQNLSASRPQDRQFILSSKKLLLSDSGFYLCAWTQGSWSEAFFGQGTRLTVV.

The V and J genes are TRBV5-1 and TRBJ1-1; D might be TRBD1 (5 bases). V was cut by 4 bases and J by 8 bases, with 27 bases left in between. Germline values: CDR1 SGHRS, CDR2 YFSETQ. This CDR3 has 17 residues. CDR3 residues: CASSLLATGQYTFEAFF. CDR3 DNA sequence: TGCGCCAGCAGCCTACTTGCCACAGGACAATACACTTTCGAAGCTTTCTTT.

This clonotype was counted at least ten times. V is TRBV27 and J is TRBJ1-4, with no clear D. CDR1 is MNHEY, CDR2 SMNVEV, per germline (reference sequence). The length of the CDR3 is 15 residues. V was clipped by 2 bases and J by 8 bases, with 15 bases between them. The CDR3 region has the DNA TGTGCCAGCAGTTTAAGAGGCGGGCCTCCGGAAAAACTGTTTTTT. Protein sequence: CASSLRGGPPEKLFF.

The chain joins TRBV20-1 to TRBJ2-7; TRBD1 agrees at 9 bases. With 6 bases clipped from V and 6 bases from J, the junction kept 9 bases outside the gene matches. The CDR3 length is 13 residues. Germline CDR1 DFQATT, CDR2 SNEGSKA (reference sequence). In DNA, the CDR3 is TGCAGTGCGACCGGGACAGGGTCGGCCGAGCAGTACTTC. It codes for CSATGTGSAEQYF.

The chain combines TRBV29-1 with TRBJ2-4, with D possibly called TRBD1 or TRBD2 (5 bases each). The CDR3 runs to 15 residues. Trimming removed 3 bases from V and 0 bases from J, with 12 bases in between. The germline gives CDR1 SQVTM, CDR2 ANQGSEA. The CDR3 region is CSVECLGVAKNIQYF. In DNA, the CDR3 is TGCAGCGTTGAGTGTTTGGGGGTAGCCAAAAACATTCAGTACTTC.

V usage is TRBV12-3 or TRBV12-4 and J usage is TRBJ2-5; 7 nucleotides agree with TRBD1. J was trimmed by 5 bases and V by 7 bases; bases with no gene match: 10. This CDR3 spans 14 amino acids. The CDR3: CASKSGGLRETQYF. In DNA form, the CDR3 reads TGTGCCAGCAAATCAGGGGGATTAAGGGAGACCCAGTACTTC.

The CDR3 is CASSQASDRSTDTQYF. In DNA form, the CDR3 reads TGCGCCAGCAGCCAAGCTTCCGACAGAAGCACAGATACGCAGTATTTT. The chain combines TRBV4-1 with TRBJ2-3, with D tentatively TRBD1 (5 bases). CDR1 and CDR2 (germline): MGHRA, YSYEKL. CDR3 length: 16 residues. The V end lost 1 base, the J end lost 0 bases, and 11 bases lay between the germline ends.

The chain uses TRBV14 and TRBJ2-5; the D gene is possibly TRBD2 (6 bases). Trimming removed 3 bases from V and 7 bases from J, with 18 bases in between. Germline V CDR1 and CDR2: SGHDN, FVKESK. CDR3 length: 15 amino acids. Here the CDR3 reads CASSHQKGGEGTQYF. The DNA for the CDR3 is TGTGCCAGCAGCCACCAAAAGGGCGGGGAAGGGACCCAGTACTTC.